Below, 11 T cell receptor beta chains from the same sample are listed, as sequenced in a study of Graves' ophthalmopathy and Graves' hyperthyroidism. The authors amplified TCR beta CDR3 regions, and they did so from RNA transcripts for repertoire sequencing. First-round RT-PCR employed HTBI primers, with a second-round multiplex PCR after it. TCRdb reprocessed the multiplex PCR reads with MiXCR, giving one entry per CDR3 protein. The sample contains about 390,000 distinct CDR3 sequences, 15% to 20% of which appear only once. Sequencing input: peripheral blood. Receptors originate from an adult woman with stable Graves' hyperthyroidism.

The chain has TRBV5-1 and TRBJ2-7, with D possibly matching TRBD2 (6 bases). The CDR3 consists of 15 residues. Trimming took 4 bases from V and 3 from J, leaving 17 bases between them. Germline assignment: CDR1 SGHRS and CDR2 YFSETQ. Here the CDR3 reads CASSKTSSSDYEQYF. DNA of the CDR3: TGCGCCAGCAGCAAGACTAGTTCGAGTGACTACGAGCAGTACTTC. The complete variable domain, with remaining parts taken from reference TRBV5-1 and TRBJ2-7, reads KAGVTQTPRYLIKTRGQQVTLSCSPISGHRSVSWYQQTPGQGLQFLFEYFSETQRNKGNFPGRFSGRQFSNSRSEMNVSTLELGDSALYLCASSKTSSSDYEQYFGPGTRLTVT.

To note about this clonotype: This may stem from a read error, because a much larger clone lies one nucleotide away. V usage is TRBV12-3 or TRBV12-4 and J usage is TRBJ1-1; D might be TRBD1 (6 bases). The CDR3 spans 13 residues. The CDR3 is CASSQIRDTEACF. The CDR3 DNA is TGTGCCAGCAGTCAGATAAGGGACACTGAAGCTTGCTTT.

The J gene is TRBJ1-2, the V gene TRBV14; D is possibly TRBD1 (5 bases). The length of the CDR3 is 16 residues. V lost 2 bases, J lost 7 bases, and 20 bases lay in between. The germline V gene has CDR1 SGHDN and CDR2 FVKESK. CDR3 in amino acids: CASSQTNRDVLAGYTF. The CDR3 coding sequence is TGTGCCAGCAGCCAAACTAATCGGGACGTCCTGGCTGGCTACACCTTC.

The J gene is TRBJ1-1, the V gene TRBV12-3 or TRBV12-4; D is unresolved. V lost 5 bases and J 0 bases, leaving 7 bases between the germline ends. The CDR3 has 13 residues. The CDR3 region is CASSRDVNTEAFF. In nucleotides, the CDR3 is TGTGCCAGCAGTCGAGACGTGAACACTGAAGCTTTCTTT.

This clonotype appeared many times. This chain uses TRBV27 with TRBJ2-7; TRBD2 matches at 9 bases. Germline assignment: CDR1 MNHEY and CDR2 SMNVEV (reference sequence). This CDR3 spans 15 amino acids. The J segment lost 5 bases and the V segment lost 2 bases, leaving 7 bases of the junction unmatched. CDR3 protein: CASSLAGGTQNEQYF. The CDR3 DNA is TGTGCCAGCAGTTTAGCGGGAGGGACCCAGAACGAGCAGTACTTC.

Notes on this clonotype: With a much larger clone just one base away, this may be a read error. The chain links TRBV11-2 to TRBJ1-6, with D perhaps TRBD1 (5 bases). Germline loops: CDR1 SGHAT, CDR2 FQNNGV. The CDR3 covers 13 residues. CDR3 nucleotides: TGTGCCAGCACGGGACTTCTCAATTCACACCTCCACTTT. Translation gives CASTGLLNSHLHF.

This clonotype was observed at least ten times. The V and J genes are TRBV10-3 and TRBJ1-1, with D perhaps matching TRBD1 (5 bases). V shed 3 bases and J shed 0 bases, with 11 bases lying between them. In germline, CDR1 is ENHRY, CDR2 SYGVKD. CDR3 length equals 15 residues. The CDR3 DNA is TGTGCCATCAGTGACAGGGTGGATATGAACACTGAAGCTTTCTTT. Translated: CAISDRVDMNTEAFF.

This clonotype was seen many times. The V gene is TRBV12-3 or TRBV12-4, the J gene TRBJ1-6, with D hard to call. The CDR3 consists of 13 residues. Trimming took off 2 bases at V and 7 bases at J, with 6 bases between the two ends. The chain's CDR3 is CASSLRTNSPLHF. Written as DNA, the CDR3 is TGTGCCAGCAGTTTAAGGACGAATTCACCCCTCCACTTT.

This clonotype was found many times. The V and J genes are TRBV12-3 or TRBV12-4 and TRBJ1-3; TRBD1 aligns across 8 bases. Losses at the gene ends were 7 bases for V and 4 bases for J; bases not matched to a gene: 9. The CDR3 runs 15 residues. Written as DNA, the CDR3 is TGTGCCAGCATCCCCGGCAGGGGGCGAGGAAACACCATATATTTT. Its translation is CASIPGRGRGNTIYF.

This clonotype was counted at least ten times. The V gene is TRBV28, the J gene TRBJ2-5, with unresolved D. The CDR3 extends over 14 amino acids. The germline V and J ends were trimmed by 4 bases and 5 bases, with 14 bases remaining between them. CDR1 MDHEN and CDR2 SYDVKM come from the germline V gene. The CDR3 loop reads CASSSEANIETQYF. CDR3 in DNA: TGTGCCAGCAGTTCCGAGGCGAATATCGAGACCCAGTACTTC.

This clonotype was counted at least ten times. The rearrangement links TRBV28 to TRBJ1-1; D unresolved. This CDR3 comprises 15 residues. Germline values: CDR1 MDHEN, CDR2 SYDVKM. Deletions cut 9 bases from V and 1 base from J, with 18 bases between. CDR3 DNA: TGTGCCAGTAACGGGAGGCAGGTTAAGAACACTGAAGCTTTCTTT. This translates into CASNGRQVKNTEAFF.